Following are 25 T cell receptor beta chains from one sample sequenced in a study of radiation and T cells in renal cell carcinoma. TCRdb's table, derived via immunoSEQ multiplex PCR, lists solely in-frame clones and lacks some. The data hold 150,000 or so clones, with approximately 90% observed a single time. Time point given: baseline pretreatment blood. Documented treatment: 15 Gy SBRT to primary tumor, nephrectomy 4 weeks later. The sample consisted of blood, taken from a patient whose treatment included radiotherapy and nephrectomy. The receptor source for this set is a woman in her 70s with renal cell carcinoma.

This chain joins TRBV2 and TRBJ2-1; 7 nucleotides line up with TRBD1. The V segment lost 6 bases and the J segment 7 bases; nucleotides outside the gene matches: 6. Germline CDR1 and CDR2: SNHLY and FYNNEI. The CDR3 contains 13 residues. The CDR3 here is CASRAGGKNEQFF. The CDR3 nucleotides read TGTGCCAGCAGGGCAGGGGGAAAGAATGAGCAGTTCTTC.

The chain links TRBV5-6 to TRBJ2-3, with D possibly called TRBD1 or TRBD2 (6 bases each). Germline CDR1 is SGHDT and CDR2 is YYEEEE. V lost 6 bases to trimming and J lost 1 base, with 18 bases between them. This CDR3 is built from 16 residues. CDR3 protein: CASITTGGTRTDTQYF. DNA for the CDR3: TGTGCCAGCATCACGACCGGGGGCACCCGCACAGATACGCAGTATTTT.

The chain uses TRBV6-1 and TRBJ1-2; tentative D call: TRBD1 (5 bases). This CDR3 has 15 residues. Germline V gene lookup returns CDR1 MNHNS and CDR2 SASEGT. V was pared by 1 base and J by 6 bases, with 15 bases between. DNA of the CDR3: TGTGCCAGCAGTGAAGTGGTGCAGGGAAGGGATGGCTACACCTTC. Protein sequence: CASSEVVQGRDGYTF.

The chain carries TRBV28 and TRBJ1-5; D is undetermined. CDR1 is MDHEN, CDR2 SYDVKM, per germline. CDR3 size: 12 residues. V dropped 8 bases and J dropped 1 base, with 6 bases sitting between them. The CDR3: CASDESNQPQHF. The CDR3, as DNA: TGTGCCAGCGATGAAAGCAATCAGCCCCAGCATTTT.

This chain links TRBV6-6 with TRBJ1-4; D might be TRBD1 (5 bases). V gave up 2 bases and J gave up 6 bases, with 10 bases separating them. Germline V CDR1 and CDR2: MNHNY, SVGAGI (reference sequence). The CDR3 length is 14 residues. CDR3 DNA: TGTGCCAGCAGTTACAGGGGACCCCATGAAAAACTGTTTTTT. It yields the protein CASSYRGPHEKLFF.

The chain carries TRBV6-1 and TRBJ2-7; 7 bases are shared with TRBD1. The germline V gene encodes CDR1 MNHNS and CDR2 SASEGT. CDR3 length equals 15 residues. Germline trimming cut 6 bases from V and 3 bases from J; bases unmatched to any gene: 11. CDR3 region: CASRRNRGKFYEQYF. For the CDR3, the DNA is TGTGCCAGCAGGCGAAACAGGGGAAAGTTCTACGAGCAGTACTTC.

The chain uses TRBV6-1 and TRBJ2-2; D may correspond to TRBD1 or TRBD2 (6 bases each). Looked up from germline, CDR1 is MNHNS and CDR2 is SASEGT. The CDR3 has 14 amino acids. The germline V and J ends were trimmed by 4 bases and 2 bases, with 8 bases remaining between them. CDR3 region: CASSGGANTGELFF. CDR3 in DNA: TGTGCCAGCAGTGGGGGGGCTAACACCGGGGAGCTGTTTTTT.

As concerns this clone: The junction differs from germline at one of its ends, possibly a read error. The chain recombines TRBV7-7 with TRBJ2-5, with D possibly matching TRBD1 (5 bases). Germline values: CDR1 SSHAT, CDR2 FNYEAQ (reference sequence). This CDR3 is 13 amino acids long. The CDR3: CASSITGRETQYF. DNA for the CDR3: TGTGCTAGCAGCATAACAGGCCGGGAGACCCAGTACTTC.

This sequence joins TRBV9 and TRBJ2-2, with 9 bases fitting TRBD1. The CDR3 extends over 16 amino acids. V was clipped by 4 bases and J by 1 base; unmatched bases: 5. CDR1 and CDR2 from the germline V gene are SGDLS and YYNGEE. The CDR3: CASSTRTGENTGELFF. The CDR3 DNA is TGTGCCAGCAGCACCCGGACAGGGGAGAACACCGGGGAGCTGTTTTTT.

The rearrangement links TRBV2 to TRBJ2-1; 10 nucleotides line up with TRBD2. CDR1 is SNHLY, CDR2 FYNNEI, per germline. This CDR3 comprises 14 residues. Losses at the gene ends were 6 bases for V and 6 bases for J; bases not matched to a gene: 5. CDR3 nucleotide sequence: TGTGCCAGCAGCCAGCGGGGGGGACCCAATGAGCAGTTCTTC. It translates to CASSQRGGPNEQFF.

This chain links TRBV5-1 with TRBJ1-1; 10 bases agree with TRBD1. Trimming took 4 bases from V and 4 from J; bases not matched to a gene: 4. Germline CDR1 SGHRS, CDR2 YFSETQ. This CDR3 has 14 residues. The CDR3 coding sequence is TGCGCCAGCAGCAGGACAGGGGGAAGCACTGAAGCTTTCTTT. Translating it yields CASSRTGGSTEAFF. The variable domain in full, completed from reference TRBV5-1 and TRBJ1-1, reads KAGVTQTPRYLIKTRGQQVTLSCSPISGHRSVSWYQQTPGQGLQFLFEYFSETQRNKGNFPGRFSGRQFSNSRSEMNVSTLELGDSALYLCASSRTGGSTEAFFGQGTRLTVV.

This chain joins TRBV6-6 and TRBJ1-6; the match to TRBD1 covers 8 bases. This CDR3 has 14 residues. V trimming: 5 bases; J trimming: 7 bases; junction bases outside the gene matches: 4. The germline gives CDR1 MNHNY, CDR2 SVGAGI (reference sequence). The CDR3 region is CASSPQGANSPLHF. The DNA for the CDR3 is TGTGCCAGCAGTCCCCAGGGGGCCAATTCACCCCTCCACTTT.

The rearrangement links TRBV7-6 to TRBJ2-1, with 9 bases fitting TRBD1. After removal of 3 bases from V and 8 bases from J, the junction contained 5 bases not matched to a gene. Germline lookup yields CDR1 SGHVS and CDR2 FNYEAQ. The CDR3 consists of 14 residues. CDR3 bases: TGTGCCAGCAGCTTTCCGGGACAGGGCTATGAGCAGTTCTTC. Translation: CASSFPGQGYEQFF.

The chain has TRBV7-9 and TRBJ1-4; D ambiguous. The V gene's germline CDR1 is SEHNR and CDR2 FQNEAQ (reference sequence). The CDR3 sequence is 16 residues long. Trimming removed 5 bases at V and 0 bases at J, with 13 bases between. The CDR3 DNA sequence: TGTGCCAGCAGCCTCCCCGGGATTGCAACTAATGAAAAACTGTTTTTT. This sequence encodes CASSLPGIATNEKLFF.

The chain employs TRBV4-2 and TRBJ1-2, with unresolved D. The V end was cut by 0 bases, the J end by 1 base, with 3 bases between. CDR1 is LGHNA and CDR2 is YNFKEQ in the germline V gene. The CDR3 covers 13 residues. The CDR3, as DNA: TGTGCCAGCAGCCAAGAGCGTAACTATGGCTACACCTTC. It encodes CASSQERNYGYTF.

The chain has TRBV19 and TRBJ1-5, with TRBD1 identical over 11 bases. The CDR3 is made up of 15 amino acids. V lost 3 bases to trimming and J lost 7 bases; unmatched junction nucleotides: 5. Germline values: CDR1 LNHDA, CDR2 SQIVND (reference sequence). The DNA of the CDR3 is TGTGCCAGTAGTATCTACGGGACAGGGGGACAGCCCCAGCATTTT. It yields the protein CASSIYGTGGQPQHF.

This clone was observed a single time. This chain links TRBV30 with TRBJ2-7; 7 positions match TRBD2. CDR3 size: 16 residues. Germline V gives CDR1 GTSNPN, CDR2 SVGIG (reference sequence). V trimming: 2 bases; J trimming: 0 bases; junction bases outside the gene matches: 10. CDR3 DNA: TGTGCCTGGAGTCCTCGACTGAGGACTAGCTCCTACGAGCAGTACTTC. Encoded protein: CAWSPRLRTSSYEQYF.

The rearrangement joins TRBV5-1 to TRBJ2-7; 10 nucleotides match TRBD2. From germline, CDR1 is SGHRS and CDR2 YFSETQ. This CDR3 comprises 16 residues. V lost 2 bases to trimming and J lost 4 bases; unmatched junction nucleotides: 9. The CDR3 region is CASSLQRKRGGYEQYF. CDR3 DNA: TGCGCCAGCAGCTTACAACGAAAGCGGGGGGGGTACGAGCAGTACTTC.

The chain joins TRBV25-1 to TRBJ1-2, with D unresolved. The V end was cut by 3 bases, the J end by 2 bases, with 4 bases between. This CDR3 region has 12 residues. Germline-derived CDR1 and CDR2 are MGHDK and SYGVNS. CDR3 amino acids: CASSDLNYGYTF. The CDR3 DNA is TGTGCCAGCAGTGATCTCAACTATGGCTACACCTTC.

CDR3 DNA: TGTGCCACCAGCAGAGATGAAAACTATGGCTACACCTTC. Translating it yields CATSRDENYGYTF. The J gene is TRBJ1-2, the V gene TRBV15; D is ambiguous. Between the trimmed V and J ends, which lost 0 bases and 2 bases, there was a span of 4 bases. From germline, CDR1 is LNHNV and CDR2 YYDKDF (reference sequence). There are 13 residues in the CDR3. Complete variable domain (other parts from reference TRBV15 and TRBJ1-2): DAMVIQNPRYQVTQFGKPVTLSCSQTLNHNVMYWYQQKSSQAPKLLFHYYDKDFNNEADTPDNFQSRRPNTSFCFLDIRSPGLGDTAMYLCATSRDENYGYTFGSGTRLTVV.

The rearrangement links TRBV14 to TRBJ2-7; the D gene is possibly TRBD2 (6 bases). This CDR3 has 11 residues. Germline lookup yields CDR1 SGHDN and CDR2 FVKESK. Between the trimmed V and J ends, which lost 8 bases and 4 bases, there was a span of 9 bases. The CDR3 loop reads CASSGGYEQYF. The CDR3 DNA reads TGTGCCAGCTCCGGGGGTTACGAGCAGTACTTC.

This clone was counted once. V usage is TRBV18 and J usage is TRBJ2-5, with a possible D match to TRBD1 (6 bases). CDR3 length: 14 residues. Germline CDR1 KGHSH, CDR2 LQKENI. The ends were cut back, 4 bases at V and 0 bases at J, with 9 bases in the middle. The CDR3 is CASSQTGNQETQYF. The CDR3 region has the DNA TGTGCCAGCTCACAAACAGGGAACCAAGAGACCCAGTACTTC.

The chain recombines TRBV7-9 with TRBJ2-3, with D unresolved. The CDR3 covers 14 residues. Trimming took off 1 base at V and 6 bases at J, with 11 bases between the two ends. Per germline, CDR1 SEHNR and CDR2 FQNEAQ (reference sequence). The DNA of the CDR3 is TGTGCCAGCAGCTTAGAAAGGATCGGGGATACGCAGTATTTT. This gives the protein CASSLERIGDTQYF.

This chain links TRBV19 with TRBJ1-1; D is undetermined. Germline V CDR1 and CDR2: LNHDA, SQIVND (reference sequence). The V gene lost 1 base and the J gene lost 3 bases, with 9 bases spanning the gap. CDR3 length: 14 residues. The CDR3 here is CASSIGARDTEAFF. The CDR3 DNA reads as TGTGCCAGTAGTATAGGGGCACGGGACACTGAAGCTTTCTTT.

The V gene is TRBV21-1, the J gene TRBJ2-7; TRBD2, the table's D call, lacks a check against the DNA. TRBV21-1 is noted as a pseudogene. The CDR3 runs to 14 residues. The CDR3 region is CASSSPGCCYEQYF. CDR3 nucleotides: TGTGCCAGCAGCTCACCGGGGTGTTGTTACGAGCAGTACTTC.